Listed below are T cell receptor beta chains from one sample, sequenced in a study of shared clonotypes between healthy human individuals. The protocol was immunoSEQ multiplex PCR, while the TCRdb copy is restricted to in-frame clones and leaves out a portion. Of 1.5 million to 1.9 million clones in the sample, 95% to 99% were seen once. Input material: naive CD4+ T cells sorted from blood. These receptors all come from a man younger than 45 in good health. The CDR3 runs from the conserved cysteine through the conserved F or W. Each record gives: V gene, D gene, J gene, CDR3 protein. The D gene is left open where the match is weak.

>TRBV29-1|.|TRBJ2-1
CSVAWEPYNEQFF
>TRBV5-4|.|TRBJ2-3
CASSLGRGGQDTDTQYF
>TRBV7-8|.|TRBJ2-1
CASSPGLSSYNEQFF
>TRBV6-1|.|TRBJ2-7
CASSENRVAGEQYF
>TRBV19|.|TRBJ2-2
CASSITRNTGELFF
>TRBV14|TRBD1|TRBJ1-2
CASSPGQGLYTF
>TRBV6-4|.|TRBJ2-2
CASRAPRRNTGELFF
>TRBV5-1|.|TRBJ1-1
CASSLYPTNTEAFF
>TRBV7-6|TRBD2|TRBJ2-7
CASSLDAGEGREQYF
>TRBV7-9|.|TRBJ1-5
CASSFQAGDQPQHF
>TRBV7-8|.|TRBJ2-5
CASSFGGPETQYF
>TRBV12-5|.|TRBJ2-3
CASGLGLVNTGDTQYF
>TRBV5-1|.|TRBJ2-5
CASSLLPGGEETQYF
>TRBV10-1|TRBD2|TRBJ2-1
CASSESGRNEQFF
>TRBV5-6|.|TRBJ2-5
CASSRGSRLETQYF
>TRBV9|TRBD2|TRBJ2-1
CASSVGSGFNNEQFF
>TRBV6-5|.|TRBJ2-3
CASSLGVSTDTQYF
>TRBV9|TRBD1|TRBJ1-1
CASSVEGAQGMGKAFF
>TRBV29-1|.|TRBJ2-3
CSVTAGSRTDTQYF
>TRBV27|TRBD1|TRBJ2-3
CASSRWTGGVYDTQYF
>TRBV5-1|.|TRBJ1-1
CASSPRQMNTEAFF
>TRBV28|TRBD2|TRBJ2-1
CASSLQPIHQLTSGRGDEQFF
>TRBV10-3|.|TRBJ1-2
CAISESKAAESYGYTF
>TRBV2|.|TRBJ2-3
CASSDGPDTQYF
>TRBV5-1|.|TRBJ1-3
CASSTGEPGNTIYF
>TRBV19|.|TRBJ2-7
CASSIGGVGSYEQYF
>TRBV7-2|.|TRBJ2-3
CASSPSVTDTQYF
>TRBV5-1|TRBD2|TRBJ2-3
CASSLGGGRAVDTQYF
>TRBV18|TRBD1|TRBJ2-7
CASSPLDRGSEQYF
>TRBV6-4|.|TRBJ2-7
CASSETPGAPRYEQYF
>TRBV5-1|.|TRBJ2-7
CASSPVSSPHEQYF
>TRBV11-2|TRBD2|TRBJ2-2
CASSPGTSGNGELFF
>TRBV5-1|.|TRBJ2-7
CASSSYEQYF
>TRBV4-1|TRBD2|TRBJ2-7
CASSQDRGQKGLAGYEQYF
>TRBV7-3|.|TRBJ2-7
CASSPAGGSVQYF
>TRBV18|.|TRBJ2-4
CASSPENIQYF
>TRBV18|TRBD2|TRBJ2-3
CASSPGVAGPFGDTQYF
>TRBV6-6|TRBD1|TRBJ1-2
CASSSGDRAEGYTF
>TRBV19|TRBD2|TRBJ2-5
CASGTSGRETQYF
>TRBV7-8|TRBD1|TRBJ2-7
CASSLNGAGGALRPYEQYF
>TRBV7-2|.|TRBJ1-2
CASSLGLAGGHFGYTF
>TRBV5-5|.|TRBJ2-1
CASSLLGGSYNEQFF
>TRBV19|.|TRBJ2-5
CASSMRDVKTQYF
>TRBV28|.|TRBJ1-5
CASVLSVVNQPQHF
>TRBV15|.|TRBJ2-7
CATSREDGRIYEQYF
>TRBV7-9|TRBD1|TRBJ2-2
CASSLGYRGQGDTGELFF
>TRBV5-1|TRBD2|TRBJ2-3
CASSPGTSGSGDTQYF
>TRBV5-1|.|TRBJ2-1
CASSSDGPSYNEQFF
>TRBV5-1|TRBD2|TRBJ2-1
CASSIRTSGSNNEQFF
>TRBV6-5|.|TRBJ2-7
CASSFERWDEQYF
>TRBV9|TRBD1|TRBJ1-2
CASSVSSTGDNYGYTF
>TRBV9|TRBD1|TRBJ2-5
CASSAGQGAWETQYF
>TRBV5-1|TRBD1|TRBJ2-7
CASSFPGGGEQYF
>TRBV7-8|TRBD2|TRBJ2-7
CASSLETSESYEQYF
>TRBV7-9|.|TRBJ2-7
CASSLAYRDTYEQYF
>TRBV9|TRBD2|TRBJ2-2
CASSGLAGGPGELFF
>TRBV7-2|.|TRBJ1-1
CASSPRTIETEAFF
>TRBV5-1|.|TRBJ2-7
CASSSPLNEQYF
>TRBV18|.|TRBJ2-7
CASSPTEYEQYF
>TRBV19|TRBD1|TRBJ1-1
CASSIQGATNTEAFF